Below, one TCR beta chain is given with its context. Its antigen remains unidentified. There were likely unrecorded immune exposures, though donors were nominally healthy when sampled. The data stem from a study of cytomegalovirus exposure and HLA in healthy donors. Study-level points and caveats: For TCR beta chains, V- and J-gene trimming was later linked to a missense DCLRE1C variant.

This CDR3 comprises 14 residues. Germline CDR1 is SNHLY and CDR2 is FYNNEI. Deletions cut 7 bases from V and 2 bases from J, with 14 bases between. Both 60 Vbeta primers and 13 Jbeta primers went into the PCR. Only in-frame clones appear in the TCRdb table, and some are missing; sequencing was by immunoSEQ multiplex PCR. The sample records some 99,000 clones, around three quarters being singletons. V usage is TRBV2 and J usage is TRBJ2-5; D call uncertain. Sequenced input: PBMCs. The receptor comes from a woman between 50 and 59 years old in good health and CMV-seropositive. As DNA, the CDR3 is TGTGCCAGCACCCCAGGTCACCCACAAGAGACCCAGTACTTC. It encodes CASTPGHPQETQYF.